The sequence of this T cell receptor beta chain was determined in a study of Ad26.COV2.S vaccination and SARS-CoV-2 variants. Study-wide background: Trial arm assignment for the donor was COV1001 Ad26.COV2.S.

Regarding the study as a whole: Comparable non-spike TCR breadth was observed in vaccine and placebo recipients.

As to this clone: Its antigen remains unknown.

Trimming shortened V by 4 bases and J by 3 bases, and 9 bases separated the two germline ends. This CDR3 has 13 amino acids. Looked up from germline, CDR1 is KGHSH and CDR2 is LQKENI. Treatment of the sample: around 19 received Ad26.COV2.S at low or high dose, single or two shots; several received placebo; per-sample allocation not given. At day 63 after the first vaccine or placebo injection, samples were drawn. Method: immunoSEQ multiplex PCR; TCRdb's copy keeps in-frame clones and lacks some. This sample has 440,000 or so clones; roughly 87% occur once, and the top ten carry approximately 1.7%. The gene calls are TRBV18 and TRBJ1-1; D might be TRBD1 (6 bases). The sample here was peripheral blood, taken in a trial of Ad26.COV2.S vaccine versus placebo. This TCR came from a person between 18 and 59 years old who received the Ad26.COV2.S COVID-19 vaccine or a placebo. CDR3 sequence: CASSLQGHTEAFF. In nucleotides, the CDR3 is TGTGCCAGCTCACTACAGGGACACACTGAAGCTTTCTTT.